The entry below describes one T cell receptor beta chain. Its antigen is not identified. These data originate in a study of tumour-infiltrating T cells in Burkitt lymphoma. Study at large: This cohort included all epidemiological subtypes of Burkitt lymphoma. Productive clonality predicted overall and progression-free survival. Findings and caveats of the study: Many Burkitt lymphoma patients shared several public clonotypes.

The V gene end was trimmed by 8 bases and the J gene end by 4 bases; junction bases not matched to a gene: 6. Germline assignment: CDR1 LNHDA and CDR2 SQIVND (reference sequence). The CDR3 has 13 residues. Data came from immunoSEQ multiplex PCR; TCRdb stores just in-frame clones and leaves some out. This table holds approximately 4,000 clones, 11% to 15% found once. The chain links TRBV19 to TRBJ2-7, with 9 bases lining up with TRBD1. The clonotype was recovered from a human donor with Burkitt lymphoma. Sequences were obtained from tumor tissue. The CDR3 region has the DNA TGTGCCAGTGGAATGACAGGGGGATACGAGCAGTACTTC. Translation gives CASGMTGGYEQYF.